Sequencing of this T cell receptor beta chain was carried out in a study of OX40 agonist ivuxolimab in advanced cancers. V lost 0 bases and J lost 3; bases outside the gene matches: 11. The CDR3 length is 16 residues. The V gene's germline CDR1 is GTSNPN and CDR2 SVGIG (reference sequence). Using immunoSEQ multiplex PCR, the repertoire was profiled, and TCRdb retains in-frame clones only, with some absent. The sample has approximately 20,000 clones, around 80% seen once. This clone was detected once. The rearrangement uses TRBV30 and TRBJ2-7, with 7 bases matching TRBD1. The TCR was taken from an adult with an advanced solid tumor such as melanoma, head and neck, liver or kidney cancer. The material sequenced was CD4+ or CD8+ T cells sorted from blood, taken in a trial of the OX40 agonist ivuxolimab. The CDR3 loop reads CAWSVGDWDSHYEQYF. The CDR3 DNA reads TGTGCCTGGAGTGTAGGGGATTGGGACAGTCACTACGAGCAGTACTTC.